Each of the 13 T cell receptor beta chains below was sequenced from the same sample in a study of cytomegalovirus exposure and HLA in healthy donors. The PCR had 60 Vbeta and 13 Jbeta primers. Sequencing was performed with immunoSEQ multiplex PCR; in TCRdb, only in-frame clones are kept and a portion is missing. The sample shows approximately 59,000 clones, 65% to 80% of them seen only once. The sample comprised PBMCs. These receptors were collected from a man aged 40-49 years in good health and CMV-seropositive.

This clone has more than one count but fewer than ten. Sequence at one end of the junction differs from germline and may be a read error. The CDR3 loop reads CSSSLGGGDGTEAFF. The CDR3 nucleotides are TGTTCCAGCAGCTTAGGGGGAGGTGATGGCACTGAAGCTTTCTTT. The V gene is TRBV7-9, the J gene TRBJ1-1, with a weak D call TRBD1 (6 bases). Germline V gene data show CDR1 as SEHNR and CDR2 as FQNEAQ (reference sequence). CDR3 size: 15 residues.

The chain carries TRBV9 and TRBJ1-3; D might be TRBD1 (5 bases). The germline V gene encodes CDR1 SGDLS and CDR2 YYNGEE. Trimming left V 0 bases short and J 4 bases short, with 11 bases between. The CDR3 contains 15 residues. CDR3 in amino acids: CASSVGTTGGNTIYF. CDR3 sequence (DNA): TGTGCCAGCAGCGTAGGGACAACCGGCGGAAACACCATATATTTT.

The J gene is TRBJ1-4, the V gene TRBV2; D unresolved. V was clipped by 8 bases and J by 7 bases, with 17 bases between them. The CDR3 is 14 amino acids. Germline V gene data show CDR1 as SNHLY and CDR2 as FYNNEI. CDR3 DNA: TGTGCCAGCGCACCCCCCGGGTATATTGAAAAACTGTTTTTT. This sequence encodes CASAPPGYIEKLFF.

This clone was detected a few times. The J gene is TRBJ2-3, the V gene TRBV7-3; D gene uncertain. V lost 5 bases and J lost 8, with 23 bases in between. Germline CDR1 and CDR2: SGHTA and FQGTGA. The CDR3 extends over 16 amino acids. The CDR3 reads CASSPDDGVKERTQYF. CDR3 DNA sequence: TGTGCCAGCAGCCCTGATGATGGAGTGAAGGAGCGTACGCAGTATTTT.

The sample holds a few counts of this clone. CDR3 nucleotides: TGTGCCAGCAGCTGGGGGGACAGGGGGTATTACTTC. Translation: CASSWGDRGYYF. V and J are TRBV5-6 and TRBJ2-4, with 11 bases fitting TRBD1. With V trimmed by 3 bases and J by 16 bases, 6 bases remained unmatched. Looked up from germline, CDR1 is SGHDT and CDR2 is YYEEEE. The CDR3 spans 12 residues.

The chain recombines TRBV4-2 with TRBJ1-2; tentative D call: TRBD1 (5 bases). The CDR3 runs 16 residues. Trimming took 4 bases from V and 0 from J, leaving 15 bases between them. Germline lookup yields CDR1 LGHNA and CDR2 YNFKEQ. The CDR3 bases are TGTGCCAGCAGCCGAGATCCCGACAGTTCTAACTATGGCTACACCTTC. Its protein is CASSRDPDSSNYGYTF.

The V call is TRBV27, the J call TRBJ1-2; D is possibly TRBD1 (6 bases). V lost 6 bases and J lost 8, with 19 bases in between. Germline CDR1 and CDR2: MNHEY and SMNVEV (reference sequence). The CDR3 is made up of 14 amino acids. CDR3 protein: CASRDRPATEGYTF. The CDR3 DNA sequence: TGTGCCAGCAGAGACAGGCCCGCCACGGAAGGCTACACCTTC.

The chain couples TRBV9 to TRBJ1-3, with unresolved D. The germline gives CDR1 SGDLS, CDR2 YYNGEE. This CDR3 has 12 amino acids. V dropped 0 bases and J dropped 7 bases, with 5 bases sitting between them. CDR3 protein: CASSVDFNTIYF. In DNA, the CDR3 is TGTGCCAGCAGCGTAGACTTCAACACCATATATTTT.

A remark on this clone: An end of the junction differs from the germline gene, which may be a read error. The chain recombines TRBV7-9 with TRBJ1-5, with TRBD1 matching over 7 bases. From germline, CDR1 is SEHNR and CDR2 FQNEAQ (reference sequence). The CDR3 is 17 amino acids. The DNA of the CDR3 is TGTTCCAGCAGCTTAGGGGTCGAGACAGGGATTAGTCAGCCCCAGCATTTT. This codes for CSSSLGVETGISQPQHF.

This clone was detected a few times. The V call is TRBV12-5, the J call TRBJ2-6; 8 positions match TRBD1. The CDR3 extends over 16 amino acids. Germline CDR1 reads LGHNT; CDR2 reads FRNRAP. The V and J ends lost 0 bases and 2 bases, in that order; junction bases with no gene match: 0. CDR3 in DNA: TGTGCTAGTGGTTTGGTACAGGGGGCTGGGGCCAACGTCCTGACTTTC. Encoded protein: CASGLVQGAGANVLTF. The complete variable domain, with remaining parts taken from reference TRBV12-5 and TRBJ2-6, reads DARVTQTPRHKVTEMGQEVTMRCQPILGHNTVFWYRQTMMQGLELLAYFRNRAPLDDSGMPKDRFSAEMPDATLATLKIQPSEPRDSAVYFCASGLVQGAGANVLTFGAGSRLTVL.

The CDR3 sequence: CASGLVPNTGELFF. In DNA form, the CDR3 reads TGTGCTAGTGGTTTGGTTCCTAACACCGGGGAGCTGTTTTTT. The chain uses TRBV12-5 and TRBJ2-2; D ambiguous. Germline assignment: CDR1 LGHNT and CDR2 FRNRAP. The CDR3 contains 14 residues. Trimming shortened V by 0 bases and J by 2 bases, and 4 bases separated the two germline ends.

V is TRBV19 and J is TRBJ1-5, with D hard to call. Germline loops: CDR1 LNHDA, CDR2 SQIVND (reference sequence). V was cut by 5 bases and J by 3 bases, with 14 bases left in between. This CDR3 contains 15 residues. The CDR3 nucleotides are TGTGCCAGTAGTGGTCGGGTACGGGACAATCAGCCCCAGCATTTT. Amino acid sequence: CASSGRVRDNQPQHF.

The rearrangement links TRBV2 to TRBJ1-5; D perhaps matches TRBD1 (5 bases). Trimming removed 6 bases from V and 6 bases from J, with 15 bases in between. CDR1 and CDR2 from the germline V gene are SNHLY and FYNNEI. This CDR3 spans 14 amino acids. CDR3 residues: CASRVGQGSQPQHF. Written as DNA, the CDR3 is TGTGCCAGCAGGGTTGGGCAGGGCTCTCAGCCCCAGCATTTT.